This is a list of T cell receptor beta chains from one sample in a study of CD4+ T cells in melanoma. Profiled with immunoSEQ multiplex PCR; TCRdb holds only in-frame clones, not every one. The sample contains over 10,000 clones, about 74% of which appear only once. The sequenced material came from cells from a culture (not recorded whether cultured in vitro). These receptors all stem from a human donor with melanoma. Each CDR3 is given with its conserved first and last residue. Fields, in order: D gene, J gene, V gene, clone size, CDR3 protein, CDR3 DNA. The D gene is left open where the match is weak. The size of a clone is reported for some rows only, either as once, few or many, or as a class for expanded clones.

TRBD1 | TRBJ2-7 | TRBV6-1 | few | CASSRQGHEQYF | TGTGCCAGCAGCCGACAGGGTCACGAGCAGTACTTC
. | TRBJ2-2 | TRBV5-4 | . | CASSFGTLDTGELFF | TGTGCCAGCAGCTTCGGGACTCTCGACACCGGGGAGCTGTTTTTT
. | TRBJ2-2 | TRBV7-9 | . | CASSPPYRTSRGELFF | TGTGCCAGCAGCCCCCCTTACCGGACCTCCCGAGGGGAGCTGTTTTTT
. | TRBJ2-3 | TRBV30 | . | CAWRVTHKTTQYF | TGTGCCTGGAGGGTTACCCACAAGACTACGCAGTATTTT
TRBD1 | TRBJ1-2 | TRBV15 | . | CATSRPTGNYGYTF | TGTGCCACCAGCAGGCCGACAGGGAACTATGGCTACACCTTC
TRBD1 | TRBJ2-7 | TRBV19 | . | CASKRWGQGIYEQYF | TGTGCCAGTAAACGGTGGGGACAGGGGATTTACGAGCAGTACTTC
TRBD1 | TRBJ1-2 | TRBV11-2 | once | CASSFDRDRNYGYTF | TGTGCCAGCAGCTTTGACAGGGATAGGAACTATGGCTACACCTTC
. | TRBJ1-1 | TRBV7-9 | once | CASSLQGKTEAFF | TGTGCCAGCAGCTTACAGGGGAAGACTGAAGCTTTCTTT
. | TRBJ1-5 | TRBV19 | . | CASSMGWQPQHF | TGTGCCAGTAGTATGGGTTGGCAGCCCCAGCATTTT
. | TRBJ2-3 | TRBV11-1 | . | CASSLAEVGTDTQYF | TGTGCCAGCAGCTTAGCGGAGGTCGGCACAGATACGCAGTATTTT
. | TRBJ2-3 | TRBV14 | . | CASSPFTDTQYF | TGTGCCAGCAGCCCATTTACAGATACGCAGTATTTT
. | TRBJ1-6 | TRBV11-2 | few | CASSLGATVTGSPLHF | TGTGCCAGCAGCCTAGGCGCGACAGTTACGGGTTCACCCCTCCACTTT
. | TRBJ2-7 | TRBV7-8 | . | CASSLVASFGPLGEQYF | TGTGCCAGCAGCTTAGTAGCGAGTTTTGGCCCTCTCGGTGAGCAGTACTTC
. | TRBJ1-5 | TRBV4-1 | . | CASSQQWGGSGNQPQHF | TGCGCCAGCAGCCAACAATGGGGGGGCTCAGGCAATCAGCCCCAGCATTTT
. | TRBJ1-5 | TRBV6-6 | . | CASSYSGPQPQHF | TGTGCCAGCAGTTACTCAGGGCCCCAACCCCAGCATTTT
. | TRBJ2-3 | TRBV7-8 | . | CASNLRGRLHGYF | TGTGCCAGCAACCTAAGGGGCCGGCTTCATGGGTATTTT
. | TRBJ1-4 | TRBV4-1 | . | CASSLTVGEKLFF | TGCGCCAGCAGCCTGACTGTGGGTGAAAAACTGTTTTTT
TRBD2 | TRBJ2-1 | TRBV27 | . | CASSLKGGLRLNEQFF | TGTGCCAGCAGTTTAAAGGGAGGGTTGAGGTTAAATGAGCAGTTCTTC
TRBD2 | TRBJ2-3 | TRBV5-1 | . | CASGTERGTSTDTQYF | TGCGCCAGCGGCACTGAGCGGGGAACTAGCACAGATACGCAGTATTTT
. | TRBJ1-3 | TRBV6-1 | once | CASRLGDGNTIYF | TGTGCCAGCAGGCTAGGGGATGGAAACACCATATATTTT
. | TRBJ2-3 | TRBV7-2 | . | CASSLNRDTQYF | TGTGCCAGCAGTCTGAATCGGGATACGCAGTATTTT
. | TRBJ2-2 | TRBV10-3 | . | CAIRETAVTGELFF | TGTGCCATCAGGGAGACTGCGGTCACCGGGGAGCTGTTTTTT
. | TRBJ2-7 | TRBV11-2 | once | CASSLDRGHEQYF | TGTGCCAGCAGCTTAGACAGGGGCCACGAGCAGTACTTC
TRBD1 | TRBJ1-2 | TRBV6-5 | . | CASSAGGGNYGYTF | TGTGCCAGCAGTGCAGGGGGCGGAAACTATGGCTACACCTTC
TRBD1 | TRBJ1-2 | TRBV19 | once | CASSADPRDRGWGYTF | TGTGCCAGTAGTGCCGACCCCCGGGACAGGGGATGGGGCTACACCTTC
. | TRBJ2-3 | TRBV7-3 | . | CASSLFSGGKSTDTQYF | TGTGCCAGCAGCTTATTTTCGGGCGGGAAAAGCACAGATACGCAGTATTTT
TRBD1 | TRBJ2-5 | TRBV29-1 | . | CSVVSGGGETQYF | TGCAGCGTTGTATCAGGGGGCGGAGAGACCCAGTACTTC
TRBD1 | TRBJ1-1 | TRBV18 | once | CASSRPGGTEAFF | TGTGCCAGCTCTCGACCAGGGGGGACTGAAGCTTTCTTT
TRBD2 | TRBJ2-1 | TRBV13 | . | CAQKRRGGDEQFF | TGTGCCCAAAAGAGGCGGGGAGGGGATGAGCAGTTCTTC
. | TRBJ1-5 | TRBV5-6 | . | CASSLAGSNQPQHF | TGTGCCAGCAGCTTAGCCGGTAGCAATCAGCCCCAGCATTTT
. | TRBJ1-1 | TRBV6-5 | . | CASSDDRRNTEAFF | TGTGCCAGCAGTGACGACAGGCGGAACACTGAAGCTTTCTTT
. | TRBJ1-1 | TRBV5-1 | . | CASSLAGTIQAFF | TGCGCCAGCAGCTTGGCCGGGACAATCCAAGCTTTCTTT
. | TRBJ1-5 | TRBV30 | . | CAWSGRTGDFNQPQHF | TGTGCCTGGAGTGGGAGGACCGGGGATTTCAATCAGCCCCAGCATTTT
TRBD2 | TRBJ2-3 | TRBV11-2 | . | CASSLGGGVTQYF | TGTGCCAGCAGCTTAGGGGGGGGTGTTACGCAGTATTTT
. | TRBJ2-3 | TRBV11-1 | . | CASSSADTQYF | TGTGCCAGCAGCTCAGCAGATACGCAGTATTTT
. | TRBJ1-5 | TRBV6-1 | . | CASSEQASNQPQHF | TGTGCCAGCAGTGAACAGGCTAGCAATCAGCCCCAGCATTTT
. | TRBJ1-3 | TRBV28 | once | CASHRTARNTIYF | TGTGCCAGCCATCGGACAGCCCGAAACACCATATATTTT
TRBD1 | TRBJ2-2 | TRBV2 | . | CASRGRQGGTGELFF | TGTGCCAGCAGGGGGAGACAGGGGGGGACCGGGGAGCTGTTTTTT
. | TRBJ1-2 | TRBV10-3 | . | CAIGGGPPGYTF | TGTGCCATCGGGGGGGGGCCCCCAGGCTACACCTTC
. | TRBJ1-2 | TRBV9 | once | CASSMGADYGYTF | TGTGCCAGCAGCATGGGGGCCGACTATGGCTACACCTTC
. | TRBJ2-5 | TRBV5-1 | . | CASSLSQPQETQYF | TGCGCCAGCAGCTTAAGTCAGCCCCAAGAGACCCAGTACTTC
TRBD1 | TRBJ2-3 | TRBV5-1 | . | CASRDGTADTQYF | TGCGCCAGCAGGGACGGGACAGCCGATACGCAGTATTTT
. | TRBJ2-7 | TRBV18 | . | CASSPGAYEQYF | TGTGCCAGCTCACCCGGGGCCTACGAGCAGTACTTC
. | TRBJ1-1 | TRBV11-2 | . | CASSLTWGEMNTEAFF | TGTGCCAGCAGCTTAACCTGGGGCGAAATGAACACTGAAGCTTTCTTT
. | TRBJ1-3 | TRBV6-7 | . | CATPPGSGNTIYF | TGTGCCACCCCCCCCGGTTCTGGAAACACCATATATTTT
. | TRBJ1-5 | TRBV27 | . | CASRRGGSNQPQHF | TGTGCCAGCAGGCGGGGGGGTAGCAATCAGCCCCAGCATTTT
. | TRBJ2-3 | TRBV5-1 | . | CASSPIPTGITDTQYF | TGCGCCAGCAGCCCGATACCAACAGGCATAACAGATACGCAGTATTTT
TRBD1 | TRBJ1-1 | TRBV5-1 | . | CASSPTGGMNTEAFF | TGCGCCAGCAGCCCGACAGGGGGAATGAACACTGAAGCTTTCTTT
. | TRBJ1-1 | TRBV19 | few | CASSRQDGNTEAFF | TGTGCCAGTAGTCGACAGGACGGGAACACTGAAGCTTTCTTT
TRBD1 | TRBJ2-3 | TRBV18 | . | CASSLGQGESDTQYF | TGTGCCAGCTCACTGGGACAGGGGGAATCAGATACGCAGTATTTT
TRBD2 | TRBJ2-3 | TRBV2 | . | CASRGGLAGGGDTQYF | TGTGCCAGCAGGGGGGGACTAGCGGGGGGCGGGGATACGCAGTATTTT
TRBD1 | TRBJ2-7 | TRBV6-5 | few | CASRPNRGSYEQYF | TGTGCCAGCAGACCGAACAGGGGTTCCTACGAGCAGTACTTC
TRBD1 | TRBJ2-5 | TRBV9 | once | CASSVTGASYQETQYF | TGTGCCAGCAGCGTCACAGGGGCGTCTTATCAAGAGACCCAGTACTTC